This T cell receptor beta chain was obtained from a study of T cell responses to AZD1222 COVID-19 vaccine (dated by TCRdb to about 2021). For the study in its entirety: AZD1222 recipients given second doses at about 4 weeks or at about 12 weeks were pooled, since spike-specific TCR depth and breadth were not found to differ between the two schedules. Trial participants were enrolled into age subgroups of 18-55, 56-69 and 70-plus years, which contained 148, 28 and 57 TCR-sequenced participants, respectively. TCR sequencing was performed for 230 to 250 trial participants, of whom around 200 were given two doses of AZD1222 and approximately 26 were given two doses of MenACWY control vaccine.

The paper's findings and limits, for the study overall: Participants were mostly white British, with more females than males. The authors suggested clonal diversity may have been underestimated. No day 14 peak-response samples were available, so repertoires were characterized only after the peak T cell response. Conclusions about previously exposed vaccinees are limited because only six or seven AZD1222 recipients were SARS-CoV-2 seropositive at baseline. The vaccine-associated CD4 TCRs covered the entire spike protein, and the dominant responses fell in regions 160-218 and 743-854. After two AZD1222 doses, both the breadth and the depth of spike-specific TCRs were significantly higher than at day 0 and than in MenACWY recipients. Epitopes outside the regions mutated in the B.1.351 and B.1.1.7 variants were reportedly recognized by nearly half of the unique spike-specific TCRs. The 56-69-year group was small, and its depth increase did not reach significance, likely because of low power.

In the paper's terms, the time point label means: baseline before first vaccination. Samples from vaccinated people were obtained from the UK trials COV001 and COV002, which included a single-blind randomized controlled phase 2/3 trial of AZD1222 (ChAdOx1 nCoV-19) in healthy adults. For TCRbeta chain sequencing, PBMC samples from trial participants were taken at day 0 and at day 28 after the second dose. The CDR3 regions of human TCRbeta chains were subjected to immunosequencing. Concerning the study's data processing: TCRs in the repertoires were matched against a reference library of SARS-CoV-2-specific TCRs that had been generated with the MIRA antigen-specificity platform. Breadth meant the fraction of unique TCRs that were SARS-CoV-2-associated, whereas depth meant the fraction of total T cells that were SARS-CoV-2-associated. Using the MIRA data, each spike-specific TCR was mapped to the spike region that the TCR reacts to and placed in a CD4 or CD8 class. Log10-transformed breadth and depth values were compared by one-way ANOVA with Sidak's multiple comparisons tests. TCRdb's version of the immuneACCESS table is confined to in-frame rearrangements and falls short of the full clone set. An unresolved V gene accounts for under half of the shortfall where checked; the remainder is of unknown origin. V and J calls and clone size are as listed in that table; D and trimming were resolved from the DNA. Here the sample has around 100,000 clones; about nine tenths occur a single time. Approximately 1.3% of the sample belongs to the ten largest clones.

The CDR3 sequence holds 12 residues, the cysteine and phenylalanine included. Only CDR3 DNA is held: 36 bases, read in frame from base 1. Here V drops 2 bases and J drops 6 bases, and the junction holds 1 base not matched to any gene. CDR1 and CDR2 are read off the germline V gene (reference sequence) as SGHNT and YYREEE. As for this clone: Its antigen is unknown. No base quality values were provided; no much bigger clone lies one nucleotide off.

This sequence uses TRBV5-4 and TRBJ1-1; 7 of the junction bases match TRBD1. The sample here was peripheral blood, taken on day 0 of AZD1222 vaccination. This clonotype was sampled from an adult in good health. The encoded CDR3 is CASSFGTAEAFF. The DNA reads TGTGCCAGCAGCTTTGGGACAGCTGAAGCTTTCTTT.